The T cell receptor (beta chain) under discussion was sequenced for a study of cytomegalovirus exposure and HLA in healthy donors (dated by TCRdb to between 2016 and 2019). Background on the whole study: An earlier analysis of approximately 640 of the donors reported more than 250 Gb of sequence data and 117 million unique TCR beta sequences from 150 million to 200 million T cells. An early release that covered more than 550 HLA-typed donors contained 300 to 350 gigabases of sequencing data and approximately 85 million unique TCR sequences. Of the 398 genotyped donors, over 80% were placed in the genetic ancestry cluster associated with self-reported Caucasian donors. The study was designed to test whether signatures of past pathogen exposure could be identified by cataloging public T cell receptors. The study profiled the T cell repertoires of around 700 subjects by immunosequencing and related them to cytomegalovirus serostatus. In addition to the first cohort of approximately 650 subjects, a separate validation cohort of over 90 different subjects was used. The study combined high-throughput TCR immunosequencing, statistical association of individual TCRs with disease status, and machine learning to predict cytomegalovirus infection status. A later analysis re-examined previously published TCR beta repertoires from more than 600 donors and added high-resolution HLA genotyping to investigate patterns of TCR occurrence. Rather than using new phenotypic data, the later analysis identified candidate immune exposures from TCR beta sequences and from how often those sequences occurred across donors. In an earlier analysis of several hundred of the donors, high-throughput TCR beta sequencing was used to judge whether each TCR beta V gene segment behaved as functional or pseudogenic. Donor age, sex, ethnicity and CMV serostatus were collected together with the repertoire data. A later genetic analysis took genome-wide SNP genotypes for about 55% of the 666 donors and used that subset as a discovery cohort. Every discovery cohort repertoire had been produced on one sequencing platform. HLA typing covered class I and class II loci at four-digit resolution. The number of typed donors differed by locus: about 620-640 for A, B, C, DRB1 and DQB1; approximately 520 for DQA1; 606 for DPA1; and 450 to 480 for DPB1. Four or five DR-DQ haplotypes were handled as single units for association and clustering because linkage in the cohort was strong. Across approximately 400 genotyped donors of the cohort, an average of about 240,000 unique TCR beta nucleotide sequences per donor were sequenced, and roughly a sixth of those sequences were non-productive. The investigation overall reported the following: A cluster of highly shared sequence variants was judged likely to represent a technical artifact of the sequencing pipeline. A later analysis found that TCR association rates varied across HLA loci, with DRB1 alleles showing the most associated TCRs and HLA-C alleles the fewest. The only immune exposure information available for the cohort was CMV serostatus. An earlier analysis of around 540 of the donors showed that most TCR beta V segments appeared in productive rearrangements either about 87% or about 30% of the time, which broadly matched IMGT annotations. Cytomegalovirus status was reported to be diagnosed by the classifier with high specificity and sensitivity in both the original and validation cohorts. In a later analysis, most CMV-associated TCR beta chains were found to appear HLA-restricted, with HLA associations seemingly driven largely by CMV exposure. Sequencing depth was assumed to be roughly uniform across donors in the presence/absence analyses, though that assumption may not hold. In a later analysis, around 17,000 TCR beta sequences were associated with specific HLA alleles at a false discovery rate of 0.05. Compared with equally common non-associated chains, HLA-associated TCR beta chains in a later analysis were more clonally expanded and had lower generation probabilities. The authors suggested that the approach could potentially be generalized to other disease states and immunological phenotypes. Across donors, most TCR sequences were observed very rarely, whereas some public TCRs were present in many individuals. This cohort had only TCR beta chains sequenced, and the lack of alpha or paired-chain data limited which features could be detected. The study listed 150 to 200 TCR beta chains as associated with cytomegalovirus. Correlated functional status among segregating V segments might be attributable to linkage disequilibrium, but an unknown experimental factor could not be ruled out. In vitro tests confirmed that three of the cytomegalovirus-associated TCR beta chains recognize cytomegalovirus antigens. In a later genetic analysis, a missense DCLRE1C variant was associated with V-gene and J-gene trimming of TCR beta chains, and the association was replicated in an independent cohort. Several of the top co-occurrence clusters appeared to be linked to parvovirus B19, influenza, CMV and Epstein-Barr virus, according to a later analysis. According to a later genetic analysis, donors in an Asian-associated ancestry cluster had fewer N-insertions in productive TCRs than the approximately 710-donor mean. Because HLA typing was unavailable for some donors at each locus, only the typed subset was used in association tests. Because the 87-base-pair reads could not distinguish some IMGT-functional V segments, including TRBV6-2 and TRBV6-3, those segments were excluded. A further reported finding was that TCR beta sequences accurately predicted the HLA-A and HLA-B alleles for most subjects in the first cohort. Seventeen rarely observed V segments, including chromosome 9 orphons, were excluded from the earlier analysis of almost 600 of the donors because counts were too low. Assigning TCR associations to individual alleles was difficult when HLA alleles, especially DR and DQ, strongly co-occurred.

Looking up the germline V gene yields CDR1 LGHNA and CDR2 YSLEER. V is cut by 3 bases and J by 5 bases, and the space between the germline ends is 22 bases. The CDR3 starts with the cysteine, ends with the phenylalanine, and has 18 residues. The DNA shown is the 54-base CDR3, in frame from base 1. Receptors were amplified or captured by the immunoSEQ multiplex PCR assay. The multiplex PCR relied on a mix of 60 forward primers for TCR Vbeta segments and 13 reverse primers for TCR Jbeta segments. Amplification of the CDR3 region of rearranged TCR beta genes was performed with a multiplex PCR assay on genomic DNA. The Illumina HiSeq System was used to sequence the amplified TCR beta libraries as 87-base-pair reads. The study's processing was this. A later analysis counted tens of millions of unique TCR beta chains across the 666 repertoires, and 10 million to 11 million of these chains were shared by at least two donors. Raw reads were error-corrected and collapsed into unique sequences by a nearest-neighbor algorithm in which closely related sequences were merged to remove PCR and sequencing errors. V, D and J gene segments were assigned by aligning CDR3 sequences to IMGT reference sequences. For a sequence to be retained, a match of at least six nucleotides to both a V gene segment and a J gene segment was required. Rearrangements were called productive when the CDR3 lacked stop codons and stayed in frame with V and J; all others were non-productive. Following IMGT convention, CDR3 was defined as the stretch from the second conserved V-encoded cysteine to the conserved J-encoded phenylalanine. Sequences without an unambiguous match to a single V gene segment were excluded from the earlier analysis of a few hundred of the donors. An earlier analysis of 587 of the donors called V segments functional above 56.7% productive rearrangements and segregating when the between-donor standard deviation exceeded 5%. A statistical classification framework was built to diagnose cytomegalovirus status from the catalog of TCR beta chain sequences. A later analysis assigned V and J genes by comparing TCR nucleotide sequences with IMGT/GENE-DB human TR gene sequences. Using the TCRdist pipeline, a later analysis assigned CDR3 sequences along with most-parsimonious VDJ recombination scenarios. In a later analysis, each TCR beta chain was defined by its CDR3 amino acid sequence together with its V-gene family, and reads without a unique V-gene family were excluded. In a later analysis, some 600 highly shared, low-generation-probability nucleotide sequences were removed to address suspected cross-contamination and a sequencing artifact. In a later analysis, a clonal expansion index was calculated for each public chain from normalized within-repertoire ranks of inferred template counts. Generation probabilities in a later analysis came from a VDJ recombination model fitted to out-of-frame rearrangements, and those results were checked against IGoR. In a later analysis, TCR-TCR, TCR-HLA and TCR-CMV co-occurrence was scored with hypergeometric tests, and a repertoire-size bias correction was applied to TCR pairs. False discovery rates were estimated in a later analysis by permuting HLA or CMV assignments 20 times. In a later analysis, co-occurring TCRs were grouped with DBSCAN, and TCRdist sequence similarity was added when clustering was performed within HLA-allele-positive subsets. Repertoires with fewer than 30,000 or more than 120,000 public chains, plus five repertoires with anomalous nucleotide sharing, were excluded from co-occurrence clustering. Held by TCRdb, this immuneACCESS table contains in-frame sequences only and omits some clones. Under half of the omission traces to an unresolved V gene where checked; the cause of the rest is unknown. That table is the source of V, J and clone size, and D and trimming were worked out from the DNA. In all, the sample holds 60,000 or so clones, and 70% to 85% of those were seen once. Clones ranked in the top ten supply 2.5% to 4% of the sample.

As regards this clone: Its specific antigen is unknown. No much larger clone exists at a distance of one base, and base qualities are not known.

In total, 666 healthy bone marrow donors made up the cohort. At the time of sampling, every cohort member was nominally healthy, though immune exposures that went unrecorded were likely present. The donor was CMV seropositive and belonged to the group of 250 to 300 seropositive cohort members. A peripheral blood sample was collected from each donor, and TCR beta sequencing was performed on peripheral blood mononuclear cells. The Qiagen DNeasy Blood Extraction Kit was used to extract genomic DNA from the blood cell samples. Recombination linked TRBV4-3 to TRBJ2-2; the D gene is possibly TRBD2, with 6 bases matching. The origin of this receptor is a woman in her thirties or forties in good health and CMV-seropositive. Sequencing was performed on PBMCs. The nucleotides read TGCGCCAGCAGCCACAAAGGGCGGGTGGGGGGTCGAACCGGGGAGCTGTTTTTT. The resulting protein is CASSHKGRVGGRTGELFF.